Each of the 29 T cell receptor beta chains below was sequenced from the same sample in a study of PD-1 blockade in classical Hodgkin lymphoma. As for time point: cycle 4 day 1 (C4D1), after six to seven weeks of nivolumab. Patients all relapsed after autologous stem cell transplantation, and there was variation in brentuximab vedotin exposure. The method was immunoSEQ multiplex PCR; TCRdb's version includes in-frame clones alone and lacks a portion of them. Of tens of thousands of clones listed, approximately 88% are singletons. The sample in question was peripheral blood mononuclear cells (PBMCs), obtained before the fourth cycle of nivolumab. The origin of the receptors is a human donor with classical Hodgkin lymphoma.

The genes are TRBV5-6 and TRBJ2-2; the D gene could be TRBD1 or TRBD2 (6 bases each). The germline gives CDR1 SGHDT, CDR2 YYEEEE. The V end lost 7 bases, the J end lost 3 bases, and 19 bases lay between the germline ends. CDR3 length: 16 amino acids. CDR3 amino acids: CASLHRGHKYTGELFF. CDR3 DNA sequence: TGTGCCAGCTTGCATCGGGGGCATAAATACACCGGGGAGCTGTTTTTT.

This clone was detected a few times. This specimen includes other DNA sequences encoding the same CDR3. V is TRBV11-3 and J is TRBJ2-7, with D uncertain. The ends were cut back, 3 bases at V and 0 bases at J, with 9 bases in the middle. Germline V gene sequence: CDR1 SGHNT, CDR2 YENEEA. The CDR3 has 14 amino acids. CDR3 loop: CASSLGGDSYEQYF. The CDR3 DNA sequence: TGTGCCAGCAGCTTGGGCGGTGACTCCTACGAGCAGTACTTC.

V and J are TRBV13 and TRBJ2-7, with D tentatively TRBD2 (5 bases). Germline V gives CDR1 PRHDT, CDR2 FYEKMQ (reference sequence). The CDR3 is 15 amino acids. The ends were cut back, 6 bases at V and 0 bases at J, with 15 bases in the middle. CDR3 sequence: CASSSRTQSSYEQYF. The CDR3 DNA reads as TGTGCCAGCAGTTCTAGGACTCAGAGCTCCTACGAGCAGTACTTC.

This rearrangement joins TRBV7-9 to TRBJ2-2; D is possibly TRBD2 (6 bases). Germline CDR1 SEHNR, CDR2 FQNEAQ (reference sequence). The CDR3 consists of 14 residues. The V gene lost 11 bases and the J gene lost 2 bases, with 15 bases spanning the gap. DNA for the CDR3: TGTGCCCACATATCTAGCGAAAACACCGGGGAGCTGTTTTTT. Amino acids: CAHISSENTGELFF. Full variable domain (remainder filled in from reference TRBV7-9 and TRBJ2-2): DTGVSQNPRHKITKRGQNVTFRCDPISEHNRLYWYRQTLGQGPEFLTYFQNEAQLEKSRLLSDRFSAERPKGSFSTLEIQRTEQGDSAMYLCAHISSENTGELFFGEGSRLTVL.

CDR3 nucleotides: TGTGCCTGGAGTGTACCGCCGAACCTGGGGACTAATGAAAAACTGTTTTTT. Translated: CAWSVPPNLGTNEKLFF. This chain joins TRBV30 and TRBJ1-4; the D is unclear. In germline, CDR1 is GTSNPN, CDR2 SVGIG (reference sequence). V lost 0 bases to trimming and J lost 2 bases, with 16 bases between them. CDR3 length: 17 amino acids.

The chain joins TRBV30 to TRBJ2-3; D is uncertain. The CDR3 has 14 residues. Germline V gene sequence: CDR1 GTSNPN, CDR2 SVGIG (reference sequence). V lost 5 bases, J lost 2 bases, and 14 bases lay in between. The CDR3 reads CAWASDAYTDTQYF. The CDR3 DNA follows: TGTGCCTGGGCTTCGGACGCCTACACAGATACGCAGTATTTT.

This sequence joins TRBV10-1 and TRBJ2-5; D might be TRBD2 (5 bases). The CDR3 spans 13 residues. CDR1 and CDR2 from the germline V gene are WNHNN and SYGVQD (reference sequence). With 5 bases removed from V and 2 bases from J, the gap between germline ends came to 9 bases. The CDR3 protein is CASSRTGQETQYF. The DNA for the CDR3 is TGCGCCAGCAGTAGGACGGGACAAGAGACCCAGTACTTC.

This sequence joins TRBV30 and TRBJ1-5; 12 bases fit TRBD1. The germline CDR1 and CDR2 sequences are GTSNPN and SVGIG (reference sequence). The CDR3 covers 18 residues. V lost 2 bases to trimming and J lost 3 bases; unmatched junction nucleotides: 11. CDR3 residues: CAWSLVTGTGGPNQPQHF. The CDR3 coding sequence is TGTGCCTGGAGTCTAGTAACCGGGACAGGGGGCCCCAATCAGCCCCAGCATTTT.

V is TRBV14 and J is TRBJ2-3; 9 bases are shared with TRBD2. Trimming removed 0 bases from V and 3 bases from J; junction bases left unmatched: 4. The CDR3 length is 16 residues. From germline, CDR1 is SGHDN and CDR2 FVKESK. The CDR3 DNA follows: TGTGCCAGCAGCCAAGATATAAGCGGGAGGACAGATACGCAGTATTTT. Translated, it gives CASSQDISGRTDTQYF.

This chain links TRBV9 with TRBJ2-5, with 8 nucleotides matching TRBD2. There are 13 residues in the CDR3. Trimming took 4 bases from V and 4 from J; bases not matched to a gene: 3. From germline, CDR1 is SGDLS and CDR2 YYNGEE. Here the CDR3 reads CASSPRGGETQYF. DNA for the CDR3: TGTGCCAGCAGCCCCCGGGGGGGAGAGACCCAGTACTTC.

This clone was detected a few times. The V gene is TRBV30, the J gene TRBJ1-2; D ambiguous. CDR3 length: 12 residues. V shed 3 bases and J shed 4 bases, with 9 bases lying between them. Germline lookup yields CDR1 GTSNPN and CDR2 SVGIG (reference sequence). CDR3 DNA sequence: TGTGCCTGGAGCTATCGGACCTATGGCTACACCTTC. This codes for CAWSYRTYGYTF.

The V gene is TRBV6-1, the J gene TRBJ2-1; D unresolved. Germline CDR1 and CDR2: MNHNS and SASEGT. This CDR3 has 13 residues. The V and J ends lost 1 base and 7 bases respectively, with 8 bases between them. For the CDR3, the DNA is TGTGCCAGCAGTGAAGGCAGCAGGAATGAGCAGTTCTTC. Its protein product is CASSEGSRNEQFF.

The genes are TRBV12-5 and TRBJ2-3; D is uncertain. This CDR3 contains 13 residues. V lost 1 base, J lost 4 bases, and 6 bases lay in between. CDR1 is LGHNT and CDR2 is FRNRAP in the germline V gene. The CDR3 loop is CASGLAPSDTQYF. The DNA for the CDR3 is TGTGCTAGTGGTTTGGCCCCATCAGATACGCAGTATTTT.

This rearrangement joins TRBV5-1 to TRBJ1-1; D not certain. V lost 2 bases and J 1 base, leaving 9 bases between the germline ends. CDR3 length: 14 amino acids. Germline CDR1 reads SGHRS; CDR2 reads YFSETQ. The CDR3 region has the DNA TGCGCCAGCAGCTTCGGATCAGGGAACACTGAAGCTTTCTTT. This translates into CASSFGSGNTEAFF.

The rearrangement joins TRBV5-1 to TRBJ1-2, with unresolved D. Germline lookup yields CDR1 SGHRS and CDR2 YFSETQ. The CDR3 covers 11 residues. V lost 2 bases, J lost 9 bases, and 8 bases lay in between. CDR3 loop: CASSLAYSYTF. CDR3 coding DNA: TGCGCCAGCAGCTTAGCGTACAGCTACACCTTC.

The chain uses TRBV11-1 and TRBJ1-2, with 7 bases identical to TRBD1. Germline V gives CDR1 SGHAT, CDR2 FQDESV (reference sequence). CDR3 length equals 16 residues. Losses at the gene ends were 5 bases for V and 0 bases for J; bases not matched to a gene: 9. CDR3 sequence (DNA): TGTGCCAGCAGCCAAGACGGACAGGAACCTAACTATGGCTACACCTTC. Its translation is CASSQDGQEPNYGYTF. The full variable domain, with the rest looked up from reference TRBV11-1 and TRBJ1-2, is EAEVAQSPRYKITEKSQAVAFWCDPISGHATLYWYRQILGQGPELLVQFQDESVVDDSQLPKDRFSAERLKGVDSTLKIQPAELGDSAMYLCASSQDGQEPNYGYTFGSGTRLTVV.

J is TRBJ2-1 and V is TRBV2; D is perhaps TRBD2 (5 bases). This CDR3 is built from 13 residues. The V end was cut by 8 bases, the J end by 1 base, with 9 bases between. From germline, CDR1 is SNHLY and CDR2 FYNNEI. The CDR3 protein is CASEGGSYNEQFF. CDR3 DNA: TGTGCCAGCGAGGGCGGGTCCTACAATGAGCAGTTCTTC.

The chain links TRBV4-2 to TRBJ2-7; 13 bases are shared with TRBD2. Per germline, CDR1 LGHNA and CDR2 YNFKEQ. The CDR3 has 15 amino acids. Unmatched junction bases numbered 2, after V lost 5 bases and J lost 1 base. In DNA, the CDR3 is TGTGCCAGCAGCTCGGGACTAGCGGGGTCCTACGAGCAGTACTTC. Translation gives CASSSGLAGSYEQYF.

This chain connects TRBV2 to TRBJ2-3; perhaps TRBD1 as D (6 bases). Germline V lookup: CDR1 SNHLY, CDR2 FYNNEI. V lost 1 base, J lost 2 bases, and 7 bases lay in between. This CDR3 is built from 14 residues. The CDR3: CASSEGQATDTQYF. CDR3 sequence (DNA): TGTGCCAGCAGTGAAGGACAGGCCACAGATACGCAGTATTTT.

The rearrangement uses TRBV18 and TRBJ1-4; 7 bases fit TRBD1. The germline CDR1 and CDR2 sequences are KGHSH and LQKENI. The V and J ends lost 4 bases and 4 bases, in that order; junction bases with no gene match: 9. This CDR3 spans 16 amino acids. In DNA form, the CDR3 reads TGTGCCAGCTCACGGACCGCAGGGGGGCTTAATGAAAAACTGTTTTTT. The encoded protein is CASSRTAGGLNEKLFF.

The chain links TRBV7-8 to TRBJ2-3, with unresolved D. Germline values: CDR1 SGHVS, CDR2 FQNEAQ. V was clipped by 4 bases and J by 5 bases, with 19 bases between them. The CDR3 is 16 amino acids. CDR3 sequence (DNA): TGTGCCAGCAGCTCACGCAACCGGCTCGGCGGAGATACGCAGTATTTT. It is translated as CASSSRNRLGGDTQYF.

The chain joins TRBV6-4 to TRBJ2-2; 9 nucleotides align to TRBD2. CDR1 and CDR2 from the germline V gene are MRHNA and SNTAGT. The V segment lost 0 bases and the J segment 5 bases; nucleotides outside the gene matches: 4. The CDR3 is made up of 16 amino acids. CDR3 sequence reads: CASSDSSGGLTGELFF. CDR3 sequence (DNA): TGTGCCAGCAGTGACTCTAGCGGGGGATTAACCGGGGAGCTGTTTTTT.

This rearrangement joins TRBV9 to TRBJ2-1, with D possibly being TRBD1 or TRBD2 (5 bases each). This CDR3 has 13 residues. Germline CDR1 and CDR2: SGDLS and YYNGEE. V gave up 5 bases and J gave up 8 bases, with 14 bases separating them. In DNA form, the CDR3 reads TGTGCCAGCAGTGCGTATCAGGGACATGAGCAGTTCTTC. This sequence encodes CASSAYQGHEQFF.

This chain uses TRBV5-4 with TRBJ1-2; D is perhaps TRBD1 (6 bases). The germline V gene encodes CDR1 SGHNT and CDR2 YYREEE (reference sequence). This CDR3 has 14 residues. V dropped 4 bases and J dropped 4 bases, with 14 bases sitting between them. The CDR3 nucleotides are TGTGCCAGCAGCGCTCGGGGGGCGGTCTATGGCTACACCTTC. It yields the protein CASSARGAVYGYTF.

The chain couples TRBV6-4 to TRBJ2-3; maybe TRBD2 (5 bases). Trimming shortened V by 0 bases and J by 0 bases, and 10 bases separated the two germline ends. The CDR3 contains 16 residues. From germline, CDR1 is MRHNA and CDR2 SNTAGT. As DNA, the CDR3 is TGTGCCAGCAGTGACTCGGCGGGTTCTAGCACAGATACGCAGTATTTT. Amino acids: CASSDSAGSSTDTQYF.

This clone was detected a few times. This chain uses TRBV6-1 with TRBJ1-2; TRBD1 matches 8 bases. V shed 1 base and J 9 bases; nucleotides not matched to a gene: 10. The germline V gene encodes CDR1 MNHNS and CDR2 SASEGT. The CDR3 covers 15 residues. DNA for the CDR3: TGTGCCAGCAGTGAAGTCTTCCGGACAGGGAAACGCTACACCTTC. It specifies CASSEVFRTGKRYTF.

The rearrangement joins TRBV28 to TRBJ1-1; no clear D gene. Germline-derived CDR1 and CDR2 are MDHEN and SYDVKM. The CDR3 runs to 12 residues. Trimming removed 3 bases at V and 0 bases at J, with 2 bases between. CDR3 region: CASSLVNTEAFF. CDR3 nucleotide sequence: TGTGCCAGCAGTTTGGTGAACACTGAAGCTTTCTTT.

The table lists this clone with a few counts. The CDR3, as DNA: TGTGCCAGCAGTGAAAAGTTGGGGGGGGTCGATGAGCAGTTCTTC. Protein: CASSEKLGGVDEQFF. The V call is TRBV6-4, the J call TRBJ2-1; 7 bases map to TRBD2. There are 15 residues in the CDR3. V lost 3 bases, J lost 8 bases, and 10 bases stayed unmatched. Per germline, CDR1 MRHNA and CDR2 SNTAGT.

This rearrangement joins TRBV6-1 to TRBJ1-5, with D possibly matching TRBD1 (6 bases). Trimming pared 1 base from V and 7 bases from J, leaving 20 bases between. The CDR3 covers 17 residues. Germline-derived CDR1 and CDR2 are MNHNS and SASEGT. The CDR3 region is CASSEVTGGLEYQPQHF. In DNA, the CDR3 is TGTGCCAGCAGTGAAGTTACCGGGGGCTTAGAGTACCAGCCCCAGCATTTT.